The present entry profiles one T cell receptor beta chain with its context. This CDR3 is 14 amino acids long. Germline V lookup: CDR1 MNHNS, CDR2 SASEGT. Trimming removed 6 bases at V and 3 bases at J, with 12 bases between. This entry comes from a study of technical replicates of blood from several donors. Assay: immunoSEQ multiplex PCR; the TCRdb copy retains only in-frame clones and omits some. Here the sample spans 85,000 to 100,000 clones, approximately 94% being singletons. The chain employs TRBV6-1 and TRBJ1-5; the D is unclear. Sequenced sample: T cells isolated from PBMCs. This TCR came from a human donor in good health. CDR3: CASRNTPNNQPQHF. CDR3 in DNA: TGTGCCAGCAGAAACACACCGAACAATCAGCCCCAGCATTTT.